These 10 T cell receptor beta chains were sequenced from one sample in a study of CD8+CD57+ T cells in acquired aplastic anemia. Previously, flow cytometry had revealed CD8+CD57+ cell expansion in the patients chosen for sequencing. The TCR beta profiling, which covered VDJ combination and CDR3 sequence, was carried out using genomic DNA as the template. TCRdb used MiXCR to reprocess the reads, holding one entry per CDR3 protein. Of approximately 470,000 distinct CDR3 sequences in the sample, over 25% were seen once. Material for sequencing was sorted CD4+, CD8+, or CD8+CD57+ T cells (not recorded which) from PBMCs. The origin of the receptors is a human donor with aplastic anemia.

This rearrangement joins TRBV10-3 to TRBJ2-1; 10 nucleotides align to TRBD2. Germline assignment: CDR1 ENHRY and CDR2 SYGVKD. Trimming at V came to 11 bases and at J to 7 bases, leaving 8 bases not matched to a gene. The CDR3 extends over 13 amino acids. This CDR3 is CASGLAEGNEQFF. CDR3 in DNA: TGTGCCTCCGGACTAGCGGAGGGGAATGAGCAGTTCTTC.

This clonotype has a count of ten or more. The CDR3 coding sequence is TGCAGTGCTAGAGTGTTGCCAGCGGGGACTAGCACAGATACGCAGTATTTT. It codes for CSARVLPAGTSTDTQYF. The chain recombines TRBV20-1 with TRBJ2-3, with 7 bases aligning to TRBD2. Germline CDR1 and CDR2: DFQATT and SNEGSKA (reference sequence). The CDR3 totals 17 residues. J gave up 0 bases and V 1 base, and 10 bases lay outside the gene matches.

This clonotype came up many times. The DNA for the CDR3 is TGTGCCAGCACCCCCCACATAACTAACTATGGCTACACCTTC. Residues: CASTPHITNYGYTF. This chain links TRBV12-3 or TRBV12-4 with TRBJ1-2, with D uncertain. The CDR3 spans 14 residues. The V end was cut by 7 bases, the J end by 0 bases, with 12 bases between.

The genes are TRBV10-2 and TRBJ2-3, with D unresolved. The CDR3 totals 14 residues. CDR1 and CDR2 (germline): WSHSY, SAAADI. Trimming shortened V by 3 bases and J by 4 bases, and 11 bases separated the two germline ends. The CDR3 here is CASSDWGSADTQYF. CDR3 in DNA: TGCGCCAGCAGTGATTGGGGATCCGCAGATACGCAGTATTTT.

This clonotype was observed many times. The chain uses TRBV24-1 and TRBJ2-7; 8 nucleotides line up with TRBD2. Germline lookup yields CDR1 KGHDR and CDR2 SFDVKD. The CDR3 is made up of 13 amino acids. The V and J ends lost 3 bases and 5 bases, in that order; junction bases with no gene match: 2. CDR3 protein: CATSDGREDEQYF. In DNA form, the CDR3 reads TGTGCCACCAGTGATGGGCGGGAGGACGAGCAGTACTTC.

This clonotype showed up many times. The J gene is TRBJ1-2, the V gene TRBV7-8, with 7 bases matching TRBD1. Looked up from germline, CDR1 is SGHVS and CDR2 is FQNEAQ. Unmatched junction bases numbered 3, after V lost 0 bases and J lost 5 bases. CDR3 size: 14 residues. CDR3 amino acids: CASSLAGQSYGYTF. The CDR3, as DNA: TGTGCCAGCAGCTTAGCGGGACAGAGTTATGGCTACACCTTC.

This clonotype was found a few times. The chain links TRBV5-1 to TRBJ2-5; no clear D gene. The germline CDR1 and CDR2 sequences are SGHRS and YFSETQ. V was shortened by 1 base and J by 5 bases, with 9 bases between the two germline ends. The CDR3 has 13 residues. This CDR3 is CASSLHRRETQYF. The CDR3 nucleotides read TGCGCCAGCAGCTTGCACCGGCGGGAGACCCAGTACTTC.

In its sample, this clonotype was seen many times. J is TRBJ2-7 and V is TRBV7-2, with D possibly TRBD1 on 5 matching bases. The germline V gene has CDR1 SGHTA and CDR2 FQGNSA. The CDR3 extends over 15 amino acids. Trimming removed 0 bases from V and 0 bases from J, with 9 bases in between. Here the CDR3 reads CASSLAQGFSYEQYF. Here the CDR3 DNA reads TGTGCCAGCAGCTTAGCGCAGGGCTTCTCCTACGAGCAGTACTTC.

This chain uses TRBV19 with TRBJ2-3; TRBD2 is a possible D gene (6 bases). Trimming took off 9 bases at V and 2 bases at J, with 18 bases between the two ends. Germline lookup yields CDR1 LNHDA and CDR2 SQIVND (reference sequence). The CDR3 totals 15 residues. The DNA for the CDR3 is TGTGCCAGCTCACGATCGGGGGTCAACACAGATACGCAGTATTTT. It encodes CASSRSGVNTDTQYF.

This clonotype was counted many times. This chain connects TRBV19 to TRBJ1-2; TRBD1 aligns across 7 bases. J lost 8 bases, V lost 4 bases, and 10 bases had no gene match. The CDR3 runs to 14 residues. Germline assignment: CDR1 LNHDA and CDR2 SQIVND (reference sequence). The CDR3 protein is CASSTNPGQRGYTF. CDR3 nucleotide sequence: TGTGCCAGTAGTACGAACCCGGGACAGAGAGGCTACACCTTC.